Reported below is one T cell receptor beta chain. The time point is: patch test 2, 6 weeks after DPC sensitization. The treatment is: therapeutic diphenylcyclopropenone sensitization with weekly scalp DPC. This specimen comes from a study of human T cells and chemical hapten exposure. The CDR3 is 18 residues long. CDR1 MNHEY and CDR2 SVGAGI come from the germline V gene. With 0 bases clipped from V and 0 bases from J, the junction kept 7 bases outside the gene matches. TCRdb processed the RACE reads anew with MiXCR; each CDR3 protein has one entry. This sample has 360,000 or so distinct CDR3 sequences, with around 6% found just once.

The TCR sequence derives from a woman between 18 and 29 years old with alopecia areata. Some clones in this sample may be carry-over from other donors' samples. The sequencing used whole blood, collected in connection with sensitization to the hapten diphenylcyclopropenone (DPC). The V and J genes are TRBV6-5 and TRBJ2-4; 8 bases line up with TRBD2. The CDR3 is CASSYSPLAVKAKNIQYF. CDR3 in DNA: TGTGCCAGCAGTTACTCTCCACTAGCGGTAAAAGCCAAAAACATTCAGTACTTC.